Only a few counts were recorded for the clone carrying this TCR beta chain. What it binds is not known. This sample was included in a study of T-cell reconstitution after alpha-beta-depleted transplantation in children. The TCRbeta library was prepared with unique molecular identifiers. Each CDR3 protein is one row after TCRdb ran MiXCR on the PCR reads. The table lists 700,000 to 850,000 distinct CDR3 sequences, 16% of them singletons. Study results and caveats: Alpha-beta T cells about two months after transplant reportedly derived from several hundred expanded graft clones. Surviving thymic progenitors and recipient T cells were the source of high TCRbeta diversity at day 60 in some patients. T-cell numbers and diversity one year post-transplant derived largely from freshly generated T cells.

This CDR3 comprises 14 residues. The V gene lost 1 base and the J gene lost 2 bases, with 8 bases spanning the gap. Germline CDR1 and CDR2: KGHSH and LQKENI. The rearrangement uses TRBV18 and TRBJ2-5; the D is unclear. The material sequenced was PBMCs, mostly from graft donor cells, taken 360 days after TCRalphabeta/CD19-depleted stem cell transplant. The receptor's source is a male patient aged 5 to 17 who had a stem cell transplant for acute lymphoblastic leukemia, so the T cells may come from the graft donor. The CDR3 DNA reads TGTGCCAGCTCACCACGTTCGCAGCAAGAGACCCAGTACTTC. The encoded protein is CASSPRSQQETQYF.